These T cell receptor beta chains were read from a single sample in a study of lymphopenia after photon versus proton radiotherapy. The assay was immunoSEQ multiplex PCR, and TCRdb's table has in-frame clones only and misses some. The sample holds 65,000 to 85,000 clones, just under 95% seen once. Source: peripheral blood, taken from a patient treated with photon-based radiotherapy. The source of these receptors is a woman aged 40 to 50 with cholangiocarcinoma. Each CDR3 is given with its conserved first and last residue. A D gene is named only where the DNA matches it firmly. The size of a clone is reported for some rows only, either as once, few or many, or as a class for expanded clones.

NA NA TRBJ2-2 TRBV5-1 CASSLVPGNTGELFF TGCGCCAGCAGCTTGGTCCCAGGGAACACCGGGGAGCTGTTTTTT
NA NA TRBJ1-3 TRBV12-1 CASSLTGDSTGNTIYF TGTGCCAGCAGCTTAACAGGGGATTCGACAGGAAACACCATATATTTT
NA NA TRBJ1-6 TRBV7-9 CASSSFSAGLPGNSPLHF TGTGCCAGCAGCTCGTTCTCTGCCGGGTTACCGGGAAATTCACCCCTCCACTTT
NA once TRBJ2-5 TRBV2 CASRRAGLFSQETQYF TGTGCCAGCAGGAGAGCGGGCCTTTTCTCTCAAGAGACCCAGTACTTC
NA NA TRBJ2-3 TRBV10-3 CAISGQTSTDTQYF TGTGCCATCAGCGGACAGACTAGCACAGATACGCAGTATTTT
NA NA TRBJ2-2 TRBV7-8 CASSRGANTGELFF TGTGCCAGCAGCAGAGGGGCGAACACCGGGGAGCTGTTTTTT
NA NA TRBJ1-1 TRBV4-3 CASSQNIQGEAFF TGCGCCAGCAGCCAAAATATACAGGGCGAAGCTTTCTTT
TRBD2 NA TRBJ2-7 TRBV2 CATRGRESQYEQYF TGTGCCACCCGCGGGAGGGAGAGCCAGTACGAGCAGTACTTC
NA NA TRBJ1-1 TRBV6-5 CASSPGFREAFF TGTGCCAGCAGTCCAGGGTTCCGGGAAGCTTTCTTT
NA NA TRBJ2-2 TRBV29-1 CSVGADTGELFF TGCAGCGTTGGGGCGGACACCGGGGAGCTGTTTTTT
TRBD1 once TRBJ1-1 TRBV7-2 CASSLGTGGALAFF TGTGCCAGCAGCTTAGGGACAGGGGGCGCGTTGGCTTTCTTT